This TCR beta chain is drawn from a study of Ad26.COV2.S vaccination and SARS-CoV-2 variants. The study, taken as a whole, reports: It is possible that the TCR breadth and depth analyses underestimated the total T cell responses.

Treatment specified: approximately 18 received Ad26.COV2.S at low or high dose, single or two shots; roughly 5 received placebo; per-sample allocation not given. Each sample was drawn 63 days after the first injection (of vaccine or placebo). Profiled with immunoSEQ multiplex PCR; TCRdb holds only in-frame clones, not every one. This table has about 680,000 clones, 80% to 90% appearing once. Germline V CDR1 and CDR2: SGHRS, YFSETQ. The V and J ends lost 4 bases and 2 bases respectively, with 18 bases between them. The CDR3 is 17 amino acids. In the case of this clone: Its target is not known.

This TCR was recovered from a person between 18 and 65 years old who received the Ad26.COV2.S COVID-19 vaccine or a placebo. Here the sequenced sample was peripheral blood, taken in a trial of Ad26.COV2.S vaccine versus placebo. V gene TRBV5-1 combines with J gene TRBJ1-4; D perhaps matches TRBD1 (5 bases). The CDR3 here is CASSARLSQGTNEKLFF. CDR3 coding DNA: TGCGCCAGCAGCGCTCGTCTATCCCAGGGCACTAATGAAAAACTGTTTTTT.